This T cell receptor beta chain was obtained from a study of T cell responses to AZD1222 COVID-19 vaccine. Study-wide results and caveats: Most donors were white British and more were female, and clonal diversity was possibly underestimated.

Profiled with immunoSEQ multiplex PCR; TCRdb holds only in-frame clones, not every one. This table has approximately 180,000 clones, more than 90% appearing once. To note about this clone: The antigen is unknown.

The CDR3 runs 14 residues. V was cut by 3 bases and J by 5 bases, with 13 bases left in between. Germline CDR1 LNHDA, CDR2 SQIVND (reference sequence). This material consisted of peripheral blood, taken 28 days after the second dose of the MenACWY control vaccine. The chain has TRBV19 and TRBJ1-1; D may be TRBD1 (5 bases). The receptor comes from an adult who received the MenACWY meningococcal vaccine as a control. The CDR3 DNA reads TGTGCCAGTAGTATGGGCATGCGGGGGACTGAAGCTTTCTTT. Protein sequence: CASSMGMRGTEAFF.